The clone carrying this TCR beta chain was seen more than once but under ten times. Antigen specificity is unknown. A sample-barcoded 5' primer and a J-beta primer mix were used in a second PCR of roughly 7 to 12 cycles. TCRdb used MiXCR to reprocess the 5' RACE reads, holding one entry per CDR3 protein. The sample contains around 990,000 distinct CDR3 sequences, roughly 24% of which appear only once. The data originate from a study of blood T cells in healthy people across ages. Study-wide findings and caveats: Long-lived and aged donors differed, with more naive CD4+ cells and higher diversity in the long-lived.

CDR1 is SGHVS and CDR2 is FNYEAQ in the germline V gene. The CDR3 is 17 amino acids. This same sample was also taken into another study, of T cells of mothers and their children. This second report adds: Whether pairs are related or unrelated, thymic selection shapes their TCR recombination output in much the same way.

The gene calls are TRBV7-6 and TRBJ2-5; 9 bases align to TRBD2. The J call may be wrong; the DNA end is better matched by TRBJ2-7. This sequence originates from a girl between 2 and 10 years old in good health. Sequencing was performed on blood. The CDR3 nucleotides read TGTGCCAGCAGCCCGAAACTACTATTAGCGGGAGAGAGCGAGCAGTACTTC. Translated, it gives CASSPKLLLAGESEQYF.